The 4 T cell receptor beta chains in this list originate from one sample, sequenced in a study of T cells in Graves' hyperthyroidism and ophthalmopathy. Amplification yielded TCR beta CDR3 regions, with RNA transcripts as the source. A first-round RT-PCR of the TCR CDR3 used the HTBI primer set. TCRdb redid the calling of the multiplex PCR reads with MiXCR, one entry per CDR3 protein. The data hold hundreds of thousands of distinct CDR3 sequences, with approximately 15% observed a single time. What was sequenced was blood. All receptors derive from a woman aged 25 to 45 with Graves' hyperthyroidism.

This clonotype was counted a few times. The V and J genes are TRBV28 and TRBJ2-7; 7 bases are shared with TRBD1. The V segment lost 6 bases and the J segment 3 bases; nucleotides outside the gene matches: 11. Looked up from germline, CDR1 is MDHEN and CDR2 is SYDVKM. This CDR3 has 15 amino acids. The DNA of the CDR3 is TGTGCCAGCAGCGCAGGGACAGACCTTCTCTACGAGCAGTACTTC. This codes for CASSAGTDLLYEQYF.

This clonotype has more than one count but fewer than ten. The chain links TRBV7-9 to TRBJ1-2; 7 bases line up with TRBD1. The CDR3 is made up of 14 amino acids. The germline V gene encodes CDR1 SEHNR and CDR2 FQNEAQ (reference sequence). V lost 5 bases to trimming and J lost 4 bases; unmatched junction nucleotides: 7. CDR3 sequence (DNA): TGTGCCAGCAGCCCGGGGGACAGCTTCTATGGCTACACCTTC. Translating it yields CASSPGDSFYGYTF. Filled out from reference TRBV7-9 and TRBJ1-2, the complete variable domain reads DTGVSQNPRHKITKRGQNVTFRCDPISEHNRLYWYRQTLGQGPEFLTYFQNEAQLEKSRLLSDRFSAERPKGSFSTLEIQRTEQGDSAMYLCASSPGDSFYGYTFGSGTRLTVV.

This clonotype was seen at least ten times. This sequence joins TRBV28 and TRBJ1-5, with a weak D call TRBD1 (6 bases). In germline, CDR1 is MDHEN, CDR2 SYDVKM. Trimming took off 7 bases at V and 3 bases at J, with 19 bases between the two ends. There are 16 residues in the CDR3. The CDR3 reads CASTPLDTGFNQPQHF. The CDR3, as DNA: TGTGCCAGCACCCCACTAGATACAGGGTTCAATCAGCCCCAGCATTTT.

This clonotype was seen only a few times. The V gene is TRBV7-2, the J gene TRBJ1-3, with D possibly TRBD1 on 5 matching bases. The CDR3 consists of 16 residues. The V and J ends lost 5 bases and 0 bases respectively, with 14 bases between them. The germline V gene has CDR1 SGHTA and CDR2 FQGNSA. Here the CDR3 DNA reads TGTGCCAGCAGCCGGGACTTCCAGAACTCTGGAAACACCATATATTTT. Translated: CASSRDFQNSGNTIYF.